The rows below give T cell receptor beta chains drawn from one sample of a study of technical replicates of blood from a few donors. Using immunoSEQ multiplex PCR, the repertoire was profiled, and TCRdb retains in-frame clones only, with some absent. The table records approximately 85,000 clones, nearly 95% of them present only once. The specimen sequenced was T cells isolated from PBMCs. The receptors stem from a human donor in good health. CDR3s include the opening cysteine and the closing phenylalanine or tryptophan. Each record gives: J gene, V gene, D gene, clone size, CDR3 protein, CDR3 DNA. The D gene is left open where the match is weak. Some rows have no size entry. The others give once, few or many, or a class for an expanded clone.

j_gene: TRBJ2-3
v_gene: TRBV7-9
d_gene: -
abundance: -
CDR3aa: CASRSSRGSLTDTQYF
CDR3nt: TGTGCCAGCAGGTCGAGTAGGGGGTCCCTCACAGATACGCAGTATTTT

j_gene: TRBJ1-5
v_gene: TRBV28
d_gene: TRBD1
abundance: -
CDR3aa: CASSTGTGDQPQHF
CDR3nt: TGTGCCAGCAGTACCGGGACAGGGGATCAGCCCCAGCATTTT

j_gene: TRBJ1-3
v_gene: TRBV4-2
d_gene: -
abundance: few
CDR3aa: CASSQAAGQQGGNTIYF
CDR3nt: TGTGCCAGCAGCCAGGCCGCGGGGCAACAAGGTGGAAACACCATATATTTT

j_gene: TRBJ2-2
v_gene: TRBV6-5
d_gene: -
abundance: -
CDR3aa: CAAGGIHTGELFF
CDR3nt: TGTGCCGCGGGTGGCATCCACACCGGGGAGCTGTTTTTT

j_gene: TRBJ1-2
v_gene: TRBV29-1
d_gene: TRBD1
abundance: -
CDR3aa: CSDDRGWGYTF
CDR3nt: TGCAGCGACGACAGGGGCTGGGGCTACACCTTC

j_gene: TRBJ2-7
v_gene: TRBV15
d_gene: -
abundance: -
CDR3aa: CATSRDPLSSGYEQYF
CDR3nt: TGTGCCACCAGCAGAGATCCCCTCTCCTCCGGCTACGAGCAGTACTTC

j_gene: TRBJ2-1
v_gene: TRBV5-1
d_gene: TRBD2
abundance: -
CDR3aa: CASSYSGAGGPTYNEQFF
CDR3nt: TGCGCCAGCAGCTACTCTGGGGCGGGGGGCCCCACCTACAATGAGCAGTTCTTC

j_gene: TRBJ2-1
v_gene: TRBV7-9
d_gene: -
abundance: -
CDR3aa: CASSLVVPRAGYNEQFF
CDR3nt: TGTGCCAGCAGCTTAGTGGTTCCGAGGGCCGGATACAATGAGCAGTTCTTC

j_gene: TRBJ2-5
v_gene: TRBV5-1
d_gene: -
abundance: once
CDR3aa: CASSPTGFQETQYF
CDR3nt: TGCGCCAGCAGCCCCACGGGATTCCAAGAGACCCAGTACTTC

j_gene: TRBJ2-1
v_gene: TRBV5-1
d_gene: -
abundance: -
CDR3aa: CASRGFSYNEQFF
CDR3nt: TGCGCCAGCCGGGGTTTCTCCTACAATGAGCAGTTCTTC

j_gene: TRBJ2-3
v_gene: TRBV7-6
d_gene: TRBD1
abundance: once
CDR3aa: CASSPVGTGETDTQYF
CDR3nt: TGTGCCAGCAGCCCAGTCGGGACAGGGGAAACAGATACGCAGTATTTT

j_gene: TRBJ2-1
v_gene: TRBV29-1
d_gene: -
abundance: -
CDR3aa: CSVGPAGTLGRARMYTGEQFF
CDR3nt: TGCAGCGTTGGGCCAGCCGGAACCCTAGGACGGGCCCGCATGTACACAGGGGAGCAGTTCTTC

j_gene: TRBJ1-5
v_gene: TRBV19
d_gene: TRBD1
abundance: -
CDR3aa: CASSSIGDRGVYQPQHF
CDR3nt: TGTGCCAGTAGTTCAATTGGGGACAGGGGGGTTTATCAGCCCCAGCATTTT

j_gene: TRBJ2-3
v_gene: TRBV5-6
d_gene: -
abundance: -
CDR3aa: CASSLGGRADTQYF
CDR3nt: TGTGCCAGCAGCTTGGGGGGCAGGGCAGATACGCAGTATTTT

j_gene: TRBJ2-3
v_gene: TRBV5-4
d_gene: TRBD2
abundance: -
CDR3aa: CASSLTSGDTDTQYF
CDR3nt: TGTGCCAGCAGCTTGACTAGCGGGGACACAGATACGCAGTATTTT

j_gene: TRBJ2-2
v_gene: TRBV21-1
d_gene: -
abundance: -
CDR3aa: CASSKELGQGKTGELFF
CDR3nt: TGTGCCAGCAGCAAAGAGTTAGGACAGGGAAAAACCGGGGAGCTGTTTTTT

j_gene: TRBJ1-1
v_gene: TRBV28
d_gene: TRBD1
abundance: few
CDR3aa: CASSSNRGKAFF
CDR3nt: TGTGCCAGCAGTTCCAACAGGGGCAAGGCTTTCTTT

j_gene: TRBJ1-2
v_gene: TRBV28
d_gene: -
abundance: -
CDR3aa: CASSEGDSRNYGYTF
CDR3nt: TGTGCCAGCAGCGAAGGGGATTCGCGGAACTATGGCTACACCTTC

j_gene: TRBJ2-7
v_gene: TRBV29-1
d_gene: -
abundance: -
CDR3aa: CSVATGQITYEQYF
CDR3nt: TGCAGCGTGGCTACGGGACAAATAACCTACGAGCAGTACTTC

j_gene: TRBJ2-3
v_gene: TRBV9
d_gene: TRBD1
abundance: -
CDR3aa: CASSPGQGTDTQYF
CDR3nt: TGTGCCAGCAGCCCCGGACAGGGCACAGATACGCAGTATTTT

j_gene: TRBJ2-5
v_gene: TRBV7-9
d_gene: TRBD1
abundance: -
CDR3aa: CASSFQGARETQYF
CDR3nt: TGTGCCAGCAGCTTCCAGGGGGCACGAGAGACCCAGTACTTC

j_gene: TRBJ1-6
v_gene: TRBV30
d_gene: TRBD1
abundance: -
CDR3aa: CAWRTGTGGSSYNSPLHF
CDR3nt: TGTGCCTGGAGGACCGGGACAGGGGGGAGCTCCTATAATTCACCCCTCCACTTT

j_gene: TRBJ1-1
v_gene: TRBV11-3
d_gene: -
abundance: -
CDR3aa: CASSSYGAEAFF
CDR3nt: TGTGCCAGCAGCTCCTACGGGGCTGAAGCTTTCTTT

j_gene: TRBJ2-1
v_gene: TRBV5-1
d_gene: -
abundance: once
CDR3aa: CASSLTNEQFF
CDR3nt: TGCGCCAGCAGCTTGACTAATGAGCAGTTCTTC

j_gene: TRBJ2-3
v_gene: TRBV29-1
d_gene: TRBD1
abundance: -
CDR3aa: CSITRDSSTDTQYF
CDR3nt: TGCAGCATAACCAGGGACAGTAGCACAGATACGCAGTATTTT

j_gene: TRBJ1-5
v_gene: TRBV28
d_gene: -
abundance: -
CDR3aa: CASSLGKGNQPQHF
CDR3nt: TGTGCCAGCAGTTTAGGGAAGGGGAATCAGCCCCAGCATTTT

j_gene: TRBJ2-7
v_gene: TRBV5-1
d_gene: TRBD2
abundance: -
CDR3aa: CASSGGLAGGRYEQYF
CDR3nt: TGCGCCAGCAGCGGTGGACTAGCGGGAGGCCGGTACGAGCAGTACTTC

j_gene: TRBJ2-2
v_gene: TRBV30
d_gene: -
abundance: -
CDR3aa: CAWRGALTGELFF
CDR3nt: TGTGCCTGGCGGGGGGCCTTGACCGGGGAGCTGTTTTTT

j_gene: TRBJ2-5
v_gene: TRBV5-1
d_gene: -
abundance: -
CDR3aa: CASSLNGETQYF
CDR3nt: TGCGCCAGCAGCTTAAACGGTGAGACCCAGTACTTC

j_gene: TRBJ2-7
v_gene: TRBV19
d_gene: TRBD2
abundance: -
CDR3aa: CASSISGTSYEQYF
CDR3nt: TGTGCCAGTAGTATTAGCGGGACTTCCTACGAGCAGTACTTC

j_gene: TRBJ2-1
v_gene: TRBV4-1
d_gene: TRBD2
abundance: -
CDR3aa: CASSLAGVLDEQFF
CDR3nt: TGCGCCAGCAGCCTGGCGGGAGTCCTGGATGAGCAGTTCTTC

j_gene: TRBJ2-5
v_gene: TRBV4-1
d_gene: -
abundance: -
CDR3aa: CASSQSWQGETQYF
CDR3nt: TGCGCCAGCAGCCAATCGTGGCAGGGGGAGACCCAGTACTTC

j_gene: TRBJ1-5
v_gene: TRBV4-2
d_gene: -
abundance: -
CDR3aa: CASSQQGSNQPQHF
CDR3nt: TGTGCCAGCAGCCAACAGGGAAGCAATCAGCCCCAGCATTTT

j_gene: TRBJ2-1
v_gene: TRBV14
d_gene: -
abundance: -
CDR3aa: CASSQFFQDEQFF
CDR3nt: TGTGCCAGCAGCCAATTTTTTCAGGATGAGCAGTTCTTC

j_gene: TRBJ1-1
v_gene: TRBV13
d_gene: -
abundance: -
CDR3aa: CASSFIRTEAFF
CDR3nt: TGTGCCAGCAGCTTTATCAGGACTGAAGCTTTCTTT

j_gene: TRBJ2-1
v_gene: TRBV27
d_gene: TRBD1
abundance: -
CDR3aa: CASSPPLFLRTGFRNEQFF
CDR3nt: TGTGCCAGCAGTCCCCCACTATTTCTTAGGACAGGGTTTCGTAATGAGCAGTTCTTC

j_gene: TRBJ2-1
v_gene: TRBV28
d_gene: TRBD1
abundance: once
CDR3aa: CASRRTGGNEQFF
CDR3nt: TGTGCCAGCAGACGGACAGGGGGGAATGAGCAGTTCTTC

j_gene: TRBJ1-5
v_gene: TRBV27
d_gene: -
abundance: -
CDR3aa: CASSLGAGQIEPQHF
CDR3nt: TGTGCCAGCAGTTTGGGGGCAGGACAAATTGAGCCCCAGCATTTT

j_gene: TRBJ2-7
v_gene: TRBV6-1
d_gene: TRBD2
abundance: -
CDR3aa: CASTPPGLAYEQYF
CDR3nt: TGTGCCAGCACTCCCCCGGGACTAGCTTACGAGCAGTACTTC

j_gene: TRBJ1-2
v_gene: TRBV4-2
d_gene: TRBD1
abundance: -
CDR3aa: CASSQVDRSQYGYTF
CDR3nt: TGTGCCAGCAGCCAAGTGGACAGGTCTCAATATGGCTACACCTTC

j_gene: TRBJ2-7
v_gene: TRBV10-2
d_gene: -
abundance: -
CDR3aa: CASSVDSRYEQYF
CDR3nt: TGCGCCAGCAGTGTGGACAGTCGATACGAGCAGTACTTC

j_gene: TRBJ1-1
v_gene: TRBV5-1
d_gene: TRBD1
abundance: few
CDR3aa: CASSLDRGQTEAFF
CDR3nt: TGCGCCAGCAGCTTGGATAGGGGGCAGACTGAAGCTTTCTTT

j_gene: TRBJ2-3
v_gene: TRBV7-6
d_gene: -
abundance: -
CDR3aa: CASSLAPNRGTDTQYF
CDR3nt: TGTGCCAGCAGCTTAGCGCCAAACAGGGGCACAGATACGCAGTATTTT

j_gene: TRBJ2-1
v_gene: TRBV19
d_gene: -
abundance: once
CDR3aa: CASSIRGNEQFF
CDR3nt: TGTGCCAGTAGTATTAGGGGCAATGAGCAGTTCTTC

j_gene: TRBJ2-5
v_gene: TRBV6-1
d_gene: TRBD1
abundance: -
CDR3aa: CASSRTGAQETQYF
CDR3nt: TGTGCCAGCAGCCGGACAGGAGCCCAAGAGACCCAGTACTTC

j_gene: TRBJ1-1
v_gene: TRBV9
d_gene: -
abundance: -
CDR3aa: CASSVSRGMNTEAFF
CDR3nt: TGTGCCAGCAGCGTATCTAGGGGGATGAACACTGAAGCTTTCTTT

j_gene: TRBJ1-1
v_gene: TRBV27
d_gene: TRBD1
abundance: -
CDR3aa: CASSPEPGQGRLNTEAFF
CDR3nt: TGTGCCAGCAGCCCTGAACCGGGACAGGGTAGGTTGAACACTGAAGCTTTCTTT

j_gene: TRBJ2-3
v_gene: TRBV5-1
d_gene: -
abundance: -
CDR3aa: CASSSLGGADTQYF
CDR3nt: TGCGCCAGCAGCTCCCTAGGGGGGGCAGATACGCAGTATTTT

j_gene: TRBJ1-4
v_gene: TRBV7-9
d_gene: -
abundance: -
CDR3aa: CASSSFTGVYEKLFF
CDR3nt: TGTGCCAGCAGCAGCTTCACCGGGGTGTATGAAAAACTGTTTTTT

j_gene: TRBJ2-1
v_gene: TRBV5-5
d_gene: -
abundance: -
CDR3aa: CASSPRHRELTYNEQFF
CDR3nt: TGTGCCAGCAGCCCCCGCCACCGGGAGTTGACCTACAATGAGCAGTTCTTC

j_gene: TRBJ1-2
v_gene: TRBV27
d_gene: TRBD1
abundance: -
CDR3aa: CASSLYPGQGSGYTF
CDR3nt: TGTGCCAGCAGTTTATACCCGGGACAGGGGAGTGGCTACACCTTC

j_gene: TRBJ1-2
v_gene: TRBV10-1
d_gene: -
abundance: -
CDR3aa: CASSELRNYGYTF
CDR3nt: TGCGCCAGCAGTGAACTGAGAAACTATGGCTACACCTTC